The 5 T cell receptor beta chains below come from one sample, sequenced in a study of shared clonotypes between healthy human individuals. TCRdb keeps only in-frame clones here, not all; method: immunoSEQ multiplex PCR. The table records about 560,000 clones, roughly 72% of them present only once. Sequencing was carried out using PBMCs. These receptor sequences come from a woman aged 40 to 50 in good health. Some clones in this sample may be carry-over from other donors' samples.

The J gene is TRBJ2-7, the V gene TRBV10-3; D might be TRBD1 (6 bases). This CDR3 contains 15 residues. Germline CDR1 reads ENHRY; CDR2 reads SYGVKD. Trimming pared 4 bases from V and 3 bases from J, leaving 16 bases between. CDR3 in DNA: TGTGCCATCAGTGCCACAGGGACGGGGATCTACGAGCAGTACTTC. Translation gives CAISATGTGIYEQYF.

This rearrangement joins TRBV27 to TRBJ2-7; tentative D call: TRBD1 (5 bases). The CDR3 runs to 13 residues. Trimming took off 3 bases at V and 8 bases at J, with 14 bases between the two ends. Looked up from germline, CDR1 is MNHEY and CDR2 is SMNVEV (reference sequence). In DNA form, the CDR3 reads TGTGCCAGCAGTTTGACCAGGGCCGAAAAGCAGTACTTC. Translating it yields CASSLTRAEKQYF.

V is TRBV4-2 and J is TRBJ2-7; 12 nucleotides agree with TRBD2. V dropped 1 base and J dropped 2; count of bases not matched to a gene: 9. Germline V gives CDR1 LGHNA, CDR2 YNFKEQ. The CDR3 runs 18 residues. The CDR3 sequence is CASSQGRASGRAPYEQYF. DNA of the CDR3: TGTGCCAGCAGCCAAGGCAGAGCTAGCGGGAGGGCTCCCTACGAGCAGTACTTC.

The chain recombines TRBV5-4 with TRBJ2-7; D may be TRBD1 (5 bases). CDR3 length equals 13 residues. Germline V gene data show CDR1 as SGHNT and CDR2 as YYREEE (reference sequence). V shed 2 bases and J shed 1 base, with 7 bases lying between them. In DNA form, the CDR3 reads TGTGCCAGCAGCTTTCGACAGTCCTACGAGCAGTACTTC. The encoded protein is CASSFRQSYEQYF.

In the case of this clone: Given a far larger clone just one base away, this is likely a sequencing read error. The chain combines TRBV30 with TRBJ2-7, with TRBD1 matching 8 bases. Germline V gene sequence: CDR1 GTSNPN, CDR2 SVGIG (reference sequence). The CDR3 runs 16 residues. DNA for the CDR3: TGTGCCTGGAGTGCCTTGACAGGGGTCTACTCCTACGAGCAGTGCTTC. Amino acid sequence: CAWSALTGVYSYEQCF. Full variable domain (missing parts from reference TRBV30 and TRBJ2-7): SQTIHQWPATLVQPVGSPLSLECTVEGTSNPNLYWYRQAAGRGLQLLFYSVGIGQISSEVPQNLSASRPQDRQFILSSKKLLLSDSGFYLCAWSALTGVYSYEQCFGPGTRLTVT.